This T cell receptor (beta chain) was recorded in a study of shared T cell receptors in the human thymus. Profiled with immunoSEQ multiplex PCR; TCRdb holds only in-frame clones, not every one. The sample lists approximately 400,000 clones; 95% were seen once. This CDR3 has 15 residues. CDR1 and CDR2 from the germline V gene are MNHEY and SVGAGI. Trimming cost V 6 bases and J 2 bases, with 13 bases left between them. The receptor comes from a human donor. Sequenced material: thymocytes. V is TRBV6-5 and J is TRBJ2-2, with a possible D match to TRBD2 (6 bases). CDR3 sequence (DNA): TGTGCCAGCAGCTCGGAGGGCCCTAACACCGGGGAGCTGTTTTTT. Its translation is CASSSEGPNTGELFF.